This TCR beta chain was captured in a study of T-cell reconstitution after alpha-beta-depleted transplantation in children. V lost 5 bases and J 9 bases, leaving 24 bases between the germline ends. The CDR3 contains 16 residues. CDR1 and CDR2 (germline): MNHEY, SMNVEV (reference sequence). TCRbeta library construction was performed incorporating unique molecular identifiers. TCRdb re-called the PCR reads through MiXCR, storing one row per CDR3 protein. The sample contains about 410,000 distinct CDR3 sequences, around 21% of which appear only once. This clonotype was counted many times. V usage is TRBV27 and J usage is TRBJ2-3, with D hard to call. This TCR derives from a human donor who donated a stem cell graft to a child with acute myeloid leukemia. The sequencing used PBMCs from the stem cell graft donor, collected from the stem cell graft. The CDR3 DNA is TGTGCCAGCAGTCCCCGATCTGCGCACAGACCGGGCACGCAGTATTTT. Protein product: CASSPRSAHRPGTQYF.